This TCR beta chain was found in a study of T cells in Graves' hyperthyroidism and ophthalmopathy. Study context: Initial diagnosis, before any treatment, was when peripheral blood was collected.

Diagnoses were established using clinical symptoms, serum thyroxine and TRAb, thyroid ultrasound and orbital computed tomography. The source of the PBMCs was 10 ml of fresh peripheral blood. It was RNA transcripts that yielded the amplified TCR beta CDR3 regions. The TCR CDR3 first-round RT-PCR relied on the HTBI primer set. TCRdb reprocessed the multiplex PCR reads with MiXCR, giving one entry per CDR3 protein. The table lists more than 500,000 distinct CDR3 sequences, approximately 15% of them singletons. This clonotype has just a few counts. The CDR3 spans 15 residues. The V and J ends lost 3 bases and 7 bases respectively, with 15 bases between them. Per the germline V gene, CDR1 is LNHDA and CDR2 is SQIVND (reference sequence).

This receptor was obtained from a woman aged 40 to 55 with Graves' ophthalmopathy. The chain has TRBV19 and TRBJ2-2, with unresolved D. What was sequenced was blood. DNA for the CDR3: TGTGCCAGTAGTATGGAACTGGGAATCGACGGGGAGCTGTTTTTT. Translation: CASSMELGIDGELFF.